Following are 12 T cell receptor beta chains from one sample sequenced in a study of T cells in Graves' hyperthyroidism and ophthalmopathy. RNA transcripts provided the source from which TCR beta CDR3 regions were amplified. First-round RT-PCR targeting the TCR CDR3 was performed with the HTBI primer set. TCRdb reprocessed the multiplex PCR reads with MiXCR, giving one entry per CDR3 protein. This table holds roughly 570,000 distinct CDR3 sequences, around 16% found once. The specimen sequenced was blood. The receptors were sampled from a woman aged 25 to 39 with Graves' hyperthyroidism.

The rearrangement links TRBV29-1 to TRBJ1-1; D not certain. V was pared by 3 bases and J by 11 bases, with 13 bases between. This CDR3 is built from 11 residues. Germline V gives CDR1 SQVTM, CDR2 ANQGSEA. Here the CDR3 DNA reads TGCAGCGTTGAGTATTTAGAAGTGGCTTTCTTT. Translated, it gives CSVEYLEVAFF. The full variable domain, in which reference TRBV29-1 and TRBJ1-1 provide the parts outside the CDR3, is SAVISQKPSRDICQRGTSLTIQCQVDSQVTMMFWYRQQPGQSLTLIATANQGSEATYESGFVIDKFPISRPNLTFSTLTVSNMSPEDSSIYLCSVEYLEVAFFGQGTRLTVV.

This clonotype occurred many times. Here the CDR3 DNA reads TGTGCCAGCAGCCAAGAAGGAGGTTTATCGGGGAATGAGCAGTTCTTC. As protein: CASSQEGGLSGNEQFF. The J gene is TRBJ2-1, the V gene TRBV3-1; perhaps TRBD2 as D (5 bases). The V gene's germline CDR1 is LGHDT and CDR2 YNNKEL (reference sequence). This CDR3 is 16 amino acids long. The V and J ends lost 0 bases and 7 bases respectively, with 16 bases between them.

This sequence joins TRBV7-2 and TRBJ2-2; TRBD1 or TRBD2 may be the D gene (7 bases each). The CDR3 has 19 residues. The germline gives CDR1 SGHTA, CDR2 FQGNSA. The V and J ends lost 0 bases and 6 bases respectively, with 23 bases between them. The CDR3 loop reads CASSLADPGGDRYAGELFF. The DNA of the CDR3 is TGTGCCAGCAGCTTAGCCGACCCAGGGGGGGACCGTTACGCCGGGGAGCTGTTTTTT. Full variable domain (rest looked up from reference TRBV7-2 and TRBJ2-2): GAGVSQSPSNKVTEKGKDVELRCDPISGHTALYWYRQSLGQGLEFLIYFQGNSAPDKSGLPSDRFSAERTGGSVSTLTIQRTQQEDSAVYLCASSLADPGGDRYAGELFFGEGSRLTVL.

This clonotype was found many times. The chain uses TRBV20-1 and TRBJ2-2, with 13 bases lining up with TRBD2. Germline CDR1 reads DFQATT; CDR2 reads SNEGSKA (reference sequence). The junction had 1 base not matched to a gene; V was cut back by 3 bases and J by 3 bases. The CDR3 sequence is 15 residues long. This chain's CDR3 is CSASGLAGDTGELFF. The CDR3 nucleotides are TGCAGTGCTAGCGGACTAGCGGGAGACACCGGGGAGCTGTTTTTT.

V gene TRBV30 combines with J gene TRBJ2-1; no definite D call. Trimming took off 2 bases at V and 5 bases at J, with 4 bases between the two ends. Germline V gives CDR1 GTSNPN, CDR2 SVGIG (reference sequence). The CDR3 consists of 11 residues. CDR3 in amino acids: CAWSQNNEQFF. In nucleotides, the CDR3 is TGTGCCTGGAGTCAGAACAATGAGCAGTTCTTC.

This clonotype was observed many times. The rearrangement joins TRBV4-1 to TRBJ1-5; D unresolved. The germline gives CDR1 MGHRA, CDR2 YSYEKL. The CDR3 is made up of 15 amino acids. Trimming stripped 0 bases from V and 3 bases from J, with 9 bases between. In DNA form, the CDR3 reads TGCGCCAGCAGCCAAGATCGCCAGAACAATCAGCCCCAGCATTTT. Its translation is CASSQDRQNNQPQHF.

This clonotype has only a few counts. This chain joins TRBV19 and TRBJ1-1, with D uncertain. Between the trimmed V and J ends, which lost 1 base and 3 bases, there was a span of 9 bases. CDR1 is LNHDA, CDR2 SQIVND, per germline (reference sequence). The CDR3 sequence is 14 residues long. Written as DNA, the CDR3 is TGTGCCAGTAGTATAGGAGGTGGGCACACTGAAGCTTTCTTT. Translation: CASSIGGGHTEAFF.

This clonotype was seen only a few times. The rearrangement uses TRBV6-6 and TRBJ1-1, with TRBD1 as a possible D gene (6 bases). V was clipped by 2 bases and J by 3 bases, with 13 bases between them. CDR3 length equals 15 residues. Germline CDR1 is MNHNY and CDR2 is SVGAGI (reference sequence). The CDR3 sequence is CASSYPGAGDTEAFF. The CDR3 DNA sequence: TGTGCCAGCAGTTACCCGGGGGCGGGGGACACTGAAGCTTTCTTT.

The V and J genes are TRBV4-3 and TRBJ1-5; no definite D call. The CDR3 contains 17 residues. The germline CDR1 and CDR2 sequences are LGHNA and YSLEER. Trimming removed 1 base from V and 3 bases from J, with 16 bases in between. The CDR3 coding sequence is TGCGCCAGCAGCCAAGGGATTTACCGGGTTACCAATCAGCCCCAGCATTTT. It is translated as CASSQGIYRVTNQPQHF.

This clonotype was seen ten or more times. The chain couples TRBV3-1 to TRBJ1-1, with no clear D. Germline values: CDR1 LGHDT, CDR2 YNNKEL (reference sequence). CDR3 size: 15 residues. Trimming cost V 4 bases and J 0 bases, with 12 bases left between them. CDR3 DNA sequence: TGTGCCAGCAGCCCAAGACGAGTATTGAACACTGAAGCTTTCTTT. It encodes CASSPRRVLNTEAFF.

The sample holds many counts of this clonotype. The chain carries TRBV15 and TRBJ2-7; the D gene could be TRBD1 or TRBD2 (5 bases each). CDR3 length: 13 amino acids. Looked up from germline, CDR1 is LNHNV and CDR2 is YYDKDF (reference sequence). The germline V and J ends were trimmed by 2 bases and 2 bases, with 7 bases remaining between them. Here the CDR3 DNA reads TGTGCCACCAGCAGACCGGGACCCTACGAGCAGTACTTC. Amino acid sequence: CATSRPGPYEQYF.

This rearrangement joins TRBV6-2 or TRBV6-3 to TRBJ2-7, with TRBD1 matching over 11 bases. Germline CDR1 MNHEY, CDR2 SVGEGT. V gave up 6 bases and J gave up 3 bases; unmatched junction bases: 4. The CDR3 length is 14 residues. The CDR3 is CASRRTGGNYEQYF. For the CDR3, the DNA is TGTGCCAGCAGGAGGACAGGGGGCAACTACGAGCAGTACTTC.